This T cell receptor (beta chain) was identified during a study of synovial regulatory T cells in juvenile arthritis (dated by TCRdb to about 2015). Looking at the study overall: Of the sequenced patients, over five received methotrexate, one received methotrexate plus infliximab, a few were therapy-naive, and one had no treatment information. TCRbeta CDR3 repertoires of blood iaTreg cells, other blood Treg cells and synovial fluid Treg cells from matched patient samples were compared in the study. TCR repertoire comparisons included Treg and Teff subsets from about a dozen JIA patients with active disease. Effector T cell subsets were also sequenced in this cohort for comparisons, but the Treg dataset alone covers only blood and synovial fluid Treg cells. General conclusions and limits of the study: Synovial Treg cells shared more CDR3 sequences with iaTreg cells than with other blood Treg cells; Chao-Jaccard similarity confirmed closer relation. TCR diversity was lower in blood iaTreg cells than in other blood Treg cells, which is consistent with antigen-driven expansion. Across patients, iaTreg TCR repertoires were largely private, and these iaTreg repertoires partially overlapped with synovial Teff and blood CPL repertoires.

Receptor libraries were prepared by the immunoSEQ multiplex PCR assay. TCRbeta CDR3 sequencing was carried out by Adaptive Biotechnologies. Per the original workflow: To assess repertoire similarity, the researchers used the Chao-modified Jaccard index along with median clonotype overlap taken from 200 random subsamples at equal sample size. Similarity analyses were performed using either productive nucleotide sequences or in silico-translated amino acid sequences. Hierarchical clustering with single linkage and t-SNE based on Chao-modified Jaccard distances were used to compare repertoires. After normalising for sample size, the researchers measured repertoire diversity with the Renyi index across a range of alpha values. TCRdb limited this immuneACCESS table to in-frame rearrangements with V and J called. A share of clones is missing; checked studies link under half to unresolved V genes, and the rest is unexplained. D and trimming come from the DNA, and the V and J calls and clone size come from that table. This sample's listing comprises 9,500 to 10,000 clones. The leading ten clones occupy less than 2% of the sample.

From the cysteine through the phenylalanine, the CDR3 covers 15 amino acids. No coding sequence is recorded. From a lookup of the germline V gene, CDR1 and CDR2 are MNHEY and SVGAGI. iaTreg cells were defined as HLA-DR+ Treg cells, were more frequent in NO ID patients than in ID patients at Tend, and were hypothesised to expand during inflammation. TCR repertoires were obtained from about 11 juvenile idiopathic arthritis patients with active disease who had not reached inactive disease, of whom 3 were polyarticular and 8 were oligoarticular. The median age of the TCR-sequenced patients was about 10 years (range roughly 2.4-25), and their median disease duration was roughly seven years (range 0.2-19.1). Samples for TCR repertoire analysis came from two centres in Italy. Peripheral blood mononuclear cells were separated using a Histopaque-1077 density gradient and frozen in about 90% FCS with roughly 10% DMSO.

Notes on this clone: What this receptor recognizes is not known.

This TCR derives from a donor aged 2-29 years with juvenile idiopathic arthritis. The sample comprised Treg cells from blood. Per the publication, the cell subset or site label means: HLA-DR+ inflammation-associated blood Treg cells. This chain is built from TRBV6-5 and TRBJ1-5. This receptor carries the CDR3 CASSYSGTGNQPQHF.